The following is a T cell receptor (beta chain) sequence with its context. This table comes from immunoSEQ multiplex PCR, and its TCRdb copy is limited to in-frame clones, with some not included. The sample includes over 1.4 million clones, more than 95% of them seen just once. This entry belongs to a study of shared clonotypes between healthy human individuals. About the study: Each donor's CD8 memory used one plate, CD8 naive two, each CD4 subset three.

Germline V gives CDR1 MDHEN, CDR2 SYDVKM. The V gene end was trimmed by 4 bases and the J gene end by 0 bases; junction bases not matched to a gene: 2. The CDR3 covers 16 residues. The sample comprised naive CD4+ T cells sorted from blood. This sample's subset: CD45RA+ positively selected. This chain uses TRBV28 with TRBJ2-2; 10 nucleotides agree with TRBD1. This receptor was taken from a man aged 25 to 40 in good health. DNA of the CDR3: TGTGCCAGCAGTTGGGACAGGGGATCGAACACCGGGGAGCTGTTTTTT. The encoded protein is CASSWDRGSNTGELFF.